The sequence of this T cell receptor (beta chain) was determined in a study of cytomegalovirus exposure and HLA in healthy donors listed by TCRdb under 2017. At the level of the whole study: According to a later analysis, one platform produced both the 120 validation repertoires and the 666 repertoires of the first cohort. High-throughput TCR immunosequencing, statistical association of individual TCRs with disease status, and machine learning were combined to predict cytomegalovirus infection status. The study aimed to test whether cataloging public T cell receptors could reveal signatures of past pathogen exposure. Along with the roughly 700-subject first cohort, a separate validation cohort of over a hundred different subjects was used. Overall study outcomes, separate from this receptor: A later analysis found that TCRs clustered in the first cohort also tended to co-occur in the 110 or so validation repertoires, with approximately 93% of cluster scores above 0. The authors suggested that the approach could potentially be extended to other disease states and immunological phenotypes. The classifier was reported to diagnose cytomegalovirus status with high specificity and sensitivity in both the original cohort and the validation cohort. In vitro tests confirmed that three of the cytomegalovirus-associated TCR beta chains recognize cytomegalovirus antigens. A later analysis had no HLA typing for the validation cohort, so co-occurrence there was scored across all 130 or so repertoires. While some public TCRs were present in many individuals, most TCR sequences turned up only very rarely across donors. A total of 164 TCR beta chains were listed by the study as associated with cytomegalovirus.

Donors formed part of the validation cohort, which comprised about 130 subjects and was distinct from the first cohort of under 850 subjects. V gives up 7 bases and J gives up 3 bases, and the segment between their germline ends measures 21 bases. There are 16 amino acids in the CDR3, from cysteine to phenylalanine inclusive. Of all the DNA, just the CDR3 is kept, 48 bases in frame from base 1. As encoded in the germline V gene, CDR1 is SGHRS while CDR2 is YFSETQ. The library relied on the immunoSEQ multiplex PCR assay. The authors processed their data as follows. A statistical classification framework was built to diagnose cytomegalovirus status from the catalog of TCR beta chain sequences. Here the immuneACCESS table is served through TCRdb, limited to in-frame sequences with V and J called. Missing clones are a known gap in these copies; in checked studies unresolved V genes cover under half, and the rest lacks a known reason. That table gives V, J and clone size, and the DNA gave D and trimming. Present in this sample are some 260,000 clones, around 91% of which were seen just once. Just over 3% of the sample belongs to the ten largest clones.

About this clone: Its cognate antigen has yet to be identified. Within one base of it there is no much larger clone, and no base qualities were kept.

The sequence was collected from a woman aged 30 to 39 in good health and CMV-seronegative. Source material: PBMCs. The chain was built from TRBV5-1 and TRBJ2-3; tentative D gene TRBD2, with 6 bases matching. The CDR3 reads as follows: CASSTQASLATDTQYF. The nucleotides are TGCGCCAGCTCTACTCAAGCAAGTCTAGCGACAGATACGCAGTATTTT.